The 8 T cell receptor beta chains listed next were all sequenced from one sample in a study of shared clonotypes between healthy human individuals (dated by TCRdb to about 2020). The library was generated by the immunoSEQ multiplex PCR assay. As stored in TCRdb, this immuneACCESS dataset retains in-frame rearrangements with V and J assigned. A fraction of the clones does not appear; measured against another copy, unresolved V genes explain less than half of the discrepancy, and the remainder lacks a known reason. The sample table holds more than 500,000 clones, of which 95% to 96% were seen once. Of the sample, around 0.067% is held by the ten largest clones. Input material: naive CD4+ T cells sorted from blood. The label giving this sample's cell subset or site can be read as: CD45RA+ positively selected. Receptors originate from a woman aged 30 to 39 in good health.

The chain couples TRBV4-1 to TRBJ2-3; 10 bases align to TRBD2. The V segment lost 3 bases and the J segment 5 bases; nucleotides outside the gene matches: 11. Germline V CDR1 and CDR2: MGHRA, YSYEKL. This CDR3 comprises 17 residues. The DNA of the CDR3 is TGCGCCAGCAGCCATACTGATCGGCCTAGCGGGAGAGATACGCAGTATTTT. Protein sequence: CASSHTDRPSGRDTQYF.

The genes are TRBV7-9 and TRBJ2-3, with D possibly matching TRBD1 (6 bases). The V gene lost 0 bases and the J gene lost 3 bases, with 10 bases spanning the gap. CDR1 SEHNR and CDR2 FQNEAQ come from the germline V gene (reference sequence). This CDR3 region has 15 residues. CDR3 sequence: CASSLAHRDTDTQYF. DNA for the CDR3: TGTGCCAGCAGCTTAGCCCACAGGGATACAGATACGCAGTATTTT.

The J gene is TRBJ2-7, the V gene TRBV21-1. TRBV21-1 is noted as a pseudogene. The CDR3 contains 14 residues. The CDR3 region has the DNA TGTGCCAGCACCTTATTTGGGATACGCTACGAGCAGTACTTC. Its protein product is CASTLFGIRYEQYF.

CDR3 DNA: TGTGCCAGCAGTCCAGCAACAGGAGGCAATCAGCCCCAGCATTTT. It is translated as CASSPATGGNQPQHF. The rearrangement links TRBV6-5 to TRBJ1-5; tentative D call: TRBD1 (5 bases). Germline V gene data show CDR1 as MNHEY and CDR2 as SVGAGI. The CDR3 runs 15 residues. Trimming removed 5 bases at V and 2 bases at J, with 13 bases between.

The chain combines TRBV4-1 with TRBJ2-7; D may match TRBD1 or TRBD2 (5 bases each). The CDR3 spans 14 residues. Germline V gives CDR1 MGHRA, CDR2 YSYEKL. V lost 3 bases, J lost 2 bases, and 11 bases lay in between. CDR3 DNA: TGCGCCAGCAGCCACGGGACGGCCGCCTACGAGCAGTACTTC. It encodes CASSHGTAAYEQYF.

The rearrangement joins TRBV6-6 to TRBJ2-1; 12 bases match TRBD2. Germline V gives CDR1 MNHNY, CDR2 SVGAGI (reference sequence). V lost 6 bases, J lost 1 base, and 4 bases stayed unmatched. CDR3 length: 16 amino acids. Here the CDR3 DNA reads TGTGCCAGCAGCGCTGGGACTAGCGGGTCCTACAATGAGCAGTTCTTC. Translating gives CASSAGTSGSYNEQFF.

The chain links TRBV19 to TRBJ2-2; TRBD1 aligns across 7 bases. This CDR3 region has 17 residues. Germline assignment: CDR1 LNHDA and CDR2 SQIVND (reference sequence). The trim removed 1 base at V and 4 bases at J, leaving 9 bases unmatched. The CDR3 DNA sequence: TGTGCCAGTAGTATAGCCTTGGGTCGGGACAGCACCGGGGAGCTGTTTTTT. Its protein is CASSIALGRDSTGELFF.

The chain couples TRBV10-1 to TRBJ2-7, with 10 bases identical to TRBD2. The CDR3 has 14 residues. Looked up from germline, CDR1 is WNHNN and CDR2 is SYGVQD (reference sequence). The junction had 10 bases not matched to a gene; V was cut back by 5 bases and J by 9 bases. The CDR3 is CASSWDSGRSVQYF. As DNA, the CDR3 is TGCGCCAGCAGTTGGGATAGCGGGAGGTCTGTGCAGTACTTC.